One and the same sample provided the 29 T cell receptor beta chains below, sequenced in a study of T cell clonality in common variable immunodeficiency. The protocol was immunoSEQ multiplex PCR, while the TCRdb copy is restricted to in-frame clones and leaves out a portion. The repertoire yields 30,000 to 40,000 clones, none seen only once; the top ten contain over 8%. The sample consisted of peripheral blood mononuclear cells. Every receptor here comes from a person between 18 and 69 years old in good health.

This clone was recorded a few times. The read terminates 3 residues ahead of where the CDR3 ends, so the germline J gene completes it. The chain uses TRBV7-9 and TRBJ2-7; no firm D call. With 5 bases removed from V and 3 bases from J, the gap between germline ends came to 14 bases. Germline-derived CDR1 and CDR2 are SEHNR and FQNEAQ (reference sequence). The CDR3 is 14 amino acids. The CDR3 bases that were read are TGTGCCAGCAGCCCCCGAAGCCCCGGCTACGAG. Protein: CASSPRSPGYE. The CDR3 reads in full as CASSPRSPGYEQYF.

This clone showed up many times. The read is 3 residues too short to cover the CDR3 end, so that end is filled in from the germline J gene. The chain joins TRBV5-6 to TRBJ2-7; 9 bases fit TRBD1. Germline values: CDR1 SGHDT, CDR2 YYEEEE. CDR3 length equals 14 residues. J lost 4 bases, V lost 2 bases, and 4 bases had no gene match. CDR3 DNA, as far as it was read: TGTGCCAGCAGCTTCCCGGGACAGGGATACGAG. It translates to CASSFPGQGYE. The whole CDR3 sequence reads CASSFPGQGYEQYF.

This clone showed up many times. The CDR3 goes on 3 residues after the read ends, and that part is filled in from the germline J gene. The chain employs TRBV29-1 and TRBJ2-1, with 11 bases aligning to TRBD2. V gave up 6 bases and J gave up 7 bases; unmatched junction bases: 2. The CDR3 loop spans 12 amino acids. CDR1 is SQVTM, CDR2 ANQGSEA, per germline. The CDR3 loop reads CSVGTSGNEQFF. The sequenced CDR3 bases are TGCAGCGTGGGGACTAGCGGAAATGAG.

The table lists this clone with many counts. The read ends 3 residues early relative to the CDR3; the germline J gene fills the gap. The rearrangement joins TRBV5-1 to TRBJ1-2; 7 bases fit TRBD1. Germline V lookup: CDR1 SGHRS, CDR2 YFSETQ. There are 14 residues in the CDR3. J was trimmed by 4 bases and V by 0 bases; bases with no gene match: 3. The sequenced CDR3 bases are TGCGCCAGCAGCTTGGACACAGGGGCCTATGGC. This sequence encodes CASSLDTGAYG. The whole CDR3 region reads CASSLDTGAYGYTF. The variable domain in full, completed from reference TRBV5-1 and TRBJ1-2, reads KAGVTQTPRYLIKTRGQQVTLSCSPISGHRSVSWYQQTPGQGLQFLFEYFSETQRNKGNFPGRFSGRQFSNSRSEMNVSTLELGDSALYLCASSLDTGAYGYTFGSGTRLTVV.

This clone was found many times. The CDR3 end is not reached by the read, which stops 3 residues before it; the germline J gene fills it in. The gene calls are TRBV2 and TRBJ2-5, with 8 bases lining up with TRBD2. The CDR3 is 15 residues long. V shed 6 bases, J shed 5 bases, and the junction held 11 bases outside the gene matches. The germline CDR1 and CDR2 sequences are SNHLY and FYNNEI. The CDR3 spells CASSGTRGVGETQYF. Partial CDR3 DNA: TGTGCCAGCAGCGGGACTAGAGGGGTAGGGGAGACC.

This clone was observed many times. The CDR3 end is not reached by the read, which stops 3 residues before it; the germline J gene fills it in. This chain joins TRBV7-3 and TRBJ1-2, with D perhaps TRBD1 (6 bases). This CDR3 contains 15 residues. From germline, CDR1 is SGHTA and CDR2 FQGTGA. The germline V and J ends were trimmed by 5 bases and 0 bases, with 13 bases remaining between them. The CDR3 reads CASSPDGTPNYGYTF. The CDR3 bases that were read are TGTGCCAGCAGCCCCGACGGGACACCTAACTATGGC.

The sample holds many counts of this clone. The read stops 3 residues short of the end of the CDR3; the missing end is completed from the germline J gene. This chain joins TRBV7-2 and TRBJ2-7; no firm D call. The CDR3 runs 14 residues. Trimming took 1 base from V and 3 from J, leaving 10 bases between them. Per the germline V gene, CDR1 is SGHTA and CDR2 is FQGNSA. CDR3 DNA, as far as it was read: TGTGCCAGCAGCTTAGGCAGATCGCTCTACGAG. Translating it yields CASSLGRSLYE. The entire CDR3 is CASSLGRSLYEQYF.

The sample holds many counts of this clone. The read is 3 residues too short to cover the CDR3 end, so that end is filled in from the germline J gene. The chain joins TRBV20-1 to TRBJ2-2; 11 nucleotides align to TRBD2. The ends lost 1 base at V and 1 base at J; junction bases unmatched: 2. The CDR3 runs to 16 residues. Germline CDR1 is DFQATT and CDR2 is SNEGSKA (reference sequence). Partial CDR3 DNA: TGCAGTGCTAGAGCTAGCGGGAGGCAGAACACCGGGGAG. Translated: CSARASGRQNTGE. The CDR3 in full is CSARASGRQNTGELFF.

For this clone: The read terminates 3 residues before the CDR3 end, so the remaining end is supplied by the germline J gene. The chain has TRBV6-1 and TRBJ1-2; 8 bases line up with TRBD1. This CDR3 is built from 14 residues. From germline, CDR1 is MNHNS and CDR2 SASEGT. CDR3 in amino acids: CASSGTGLPYDYTF. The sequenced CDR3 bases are TGTGCCAGCAGTGGGACAGGGCTGCCCTACGAC.

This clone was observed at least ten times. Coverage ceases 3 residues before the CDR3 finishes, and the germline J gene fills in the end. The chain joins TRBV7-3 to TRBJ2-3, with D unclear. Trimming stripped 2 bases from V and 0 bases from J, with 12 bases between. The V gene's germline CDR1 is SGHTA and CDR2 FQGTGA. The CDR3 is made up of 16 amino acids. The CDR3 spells CASSLLRFSSTDTQYF. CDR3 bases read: TGTGCCAGCAGCTTATTGAGGTTTTCTAGCACAGATACG.

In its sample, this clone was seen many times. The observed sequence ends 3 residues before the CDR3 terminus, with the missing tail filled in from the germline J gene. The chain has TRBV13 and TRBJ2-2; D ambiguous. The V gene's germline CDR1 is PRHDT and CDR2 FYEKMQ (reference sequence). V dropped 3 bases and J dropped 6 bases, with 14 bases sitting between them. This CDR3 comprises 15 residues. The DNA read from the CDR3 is TGTGCCAGCAGCTTCATGGCCCCTAGGCCCGGGGAG. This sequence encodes CASSFMAPRPGE. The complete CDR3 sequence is CASSFMAPRPGELFF. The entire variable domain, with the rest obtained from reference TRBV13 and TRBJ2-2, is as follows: AAGVIQSPRHLIKEKRETATLKCYPIPRHDTVYWYQQGPGQDPQFLISFYEKMQSDKGSIPDRFSAQQFSDYHSELNMSSLELGDSALYFCASSFMAPRPGELFFGEGSRLTVL.

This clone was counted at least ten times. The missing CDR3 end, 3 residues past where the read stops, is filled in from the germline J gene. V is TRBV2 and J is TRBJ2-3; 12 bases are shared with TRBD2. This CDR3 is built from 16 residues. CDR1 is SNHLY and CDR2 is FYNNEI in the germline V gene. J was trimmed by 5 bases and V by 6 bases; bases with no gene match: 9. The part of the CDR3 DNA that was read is TGTGCCAGCAGAAACCTAGCGGGAGGGCCCGGAGATACG. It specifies CASRNLAGGPGDT. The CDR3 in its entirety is CASRNLAGGPGDTQYF.

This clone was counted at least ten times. CDR3 sequence reads: CASSDIGTARQETQYF. The CDR3 bases that were read are TGTGCCAGCAGCGACATCGGGACAGCCAGGCAAGAGACC. The chain has TRBV9 and TRBJ2-5, with TRBD1 identical over 7 bases. The read terminates 3 residues before the CDR3 end, so the remaining end is supplied by the germline J gene. Germline V gives CDR1 SGDLS, CDR2 YYNGEE. V shed 3 bases, J shed 2 bases, and the junction held 10 bases outside the gene matches. The CDR3 sequence is 16 residues long.

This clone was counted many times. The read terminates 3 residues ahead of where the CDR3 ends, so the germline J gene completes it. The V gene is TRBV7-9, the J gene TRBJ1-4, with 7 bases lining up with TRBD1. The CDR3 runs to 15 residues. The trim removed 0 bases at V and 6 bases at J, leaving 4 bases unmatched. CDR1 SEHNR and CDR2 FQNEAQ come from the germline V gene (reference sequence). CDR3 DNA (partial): TGTGCCAGCAGCTTAGCGGCAGGGGGATATGAAAAA. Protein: CASSLAAGGYEK. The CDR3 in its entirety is CASSLAAGGYEKLFF.

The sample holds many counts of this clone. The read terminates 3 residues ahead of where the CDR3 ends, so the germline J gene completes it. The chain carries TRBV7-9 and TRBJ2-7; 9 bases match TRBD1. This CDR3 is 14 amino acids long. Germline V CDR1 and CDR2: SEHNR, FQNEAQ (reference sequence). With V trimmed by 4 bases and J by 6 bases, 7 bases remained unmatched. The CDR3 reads CASSSGTGLGEQYF. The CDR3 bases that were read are TGTGCCAGCAGCTCCGGGACAGGGTTGGGCGAG. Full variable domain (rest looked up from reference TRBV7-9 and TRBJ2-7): DTGVSQNPRHKITKRGQNVTFRCDPISEHNRLYWYRQTLGQGPEFLTYFQNEAQLEKSRLLSDRFSAERPKGSFSTLEIQRTEQGDSAMYLCASSSGTGLGEQYFGPGTRLTVT.

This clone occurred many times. This CDR3 is CASSLGAGGPIGNQPQHF. CDR3 DNA, as far as it was read: TGTGCCAGCAGTTTAGGGGCGGGCGGTCCTATTGGCAATCAGCCC. V and J are TRBV12-3 or TRBV12-4 and TRBJ1-5; D remains ambiguous. The missing CDR3 end, 3 residues past where the read stops, is filled in from the germline J gene. This CDR3 has 18 residues. The ends were cut back, 1 base at V and 2 bases at J, with 18 bases in the middle.

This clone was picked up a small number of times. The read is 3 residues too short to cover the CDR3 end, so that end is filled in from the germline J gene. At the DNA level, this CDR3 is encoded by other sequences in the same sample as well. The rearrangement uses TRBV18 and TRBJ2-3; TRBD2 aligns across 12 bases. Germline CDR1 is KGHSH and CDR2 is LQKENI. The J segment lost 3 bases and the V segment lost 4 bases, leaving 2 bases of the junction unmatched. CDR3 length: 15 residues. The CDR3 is CASSLTSGGTDTQYF. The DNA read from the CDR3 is TGTGCCAGCTCACTCACTAGCGGGGGGACAGATACG.

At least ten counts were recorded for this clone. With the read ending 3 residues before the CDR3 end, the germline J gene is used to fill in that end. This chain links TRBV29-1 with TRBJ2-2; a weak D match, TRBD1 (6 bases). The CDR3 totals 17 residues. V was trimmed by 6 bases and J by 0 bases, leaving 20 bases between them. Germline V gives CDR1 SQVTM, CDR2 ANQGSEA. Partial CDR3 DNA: TGCAGCGTCCGCAAACGGGATGGGGGCTCGAACACCGGGGAG. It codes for CSVRKRDGGSNTGE. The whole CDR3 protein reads CSVRKRDGGSNTGELFF.

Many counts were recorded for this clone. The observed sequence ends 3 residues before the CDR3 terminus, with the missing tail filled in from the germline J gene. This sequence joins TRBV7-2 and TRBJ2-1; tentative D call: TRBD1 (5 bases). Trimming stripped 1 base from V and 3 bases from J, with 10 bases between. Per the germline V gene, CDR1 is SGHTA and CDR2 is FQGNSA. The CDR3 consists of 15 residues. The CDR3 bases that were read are TGTGCCAGCAGCTTAGGGGCAGGGAACTACAATGAG. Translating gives CASSLGAGNYNE. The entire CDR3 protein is CASSLGAGNYNEQFF.

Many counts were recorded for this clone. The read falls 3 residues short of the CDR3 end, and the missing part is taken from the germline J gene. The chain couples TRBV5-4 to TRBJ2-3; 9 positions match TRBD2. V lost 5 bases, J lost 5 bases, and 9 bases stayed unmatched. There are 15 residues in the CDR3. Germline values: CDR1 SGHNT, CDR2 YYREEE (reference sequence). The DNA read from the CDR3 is TGTGCCAGCAGTATGGGCGGGAGGGCCAGAGATACG. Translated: CASSMGGRARDT. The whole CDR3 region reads CASSMGGRARDTQYF.

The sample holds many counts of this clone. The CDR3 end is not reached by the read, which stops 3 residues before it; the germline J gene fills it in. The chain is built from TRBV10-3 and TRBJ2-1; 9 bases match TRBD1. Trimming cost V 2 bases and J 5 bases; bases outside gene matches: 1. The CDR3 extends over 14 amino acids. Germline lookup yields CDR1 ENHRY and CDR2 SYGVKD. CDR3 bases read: TGTGCCATCAGTGAGCGGACAGGGGACAATGAG. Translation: CAISERTGDNE. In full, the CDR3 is CAISERTGDNEQFF.

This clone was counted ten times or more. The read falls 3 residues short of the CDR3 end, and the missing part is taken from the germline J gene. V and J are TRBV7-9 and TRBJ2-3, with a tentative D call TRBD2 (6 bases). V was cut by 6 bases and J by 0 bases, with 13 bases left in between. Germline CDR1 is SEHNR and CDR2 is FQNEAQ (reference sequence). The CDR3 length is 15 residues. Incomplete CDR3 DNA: TGTGCCAGCAGTATCCCCAGCGGGAGCACAGATACG. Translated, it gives CASSIPSGSTDT. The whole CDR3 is CASSIPSGSTDTQYF. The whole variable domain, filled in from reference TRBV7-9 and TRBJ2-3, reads DTGVSQNPRHKITKRGQNVTFRCDPISEHNRLYWYRQTLGQGPEFLTYFQNEAQLEKSRLLSDRFSAERPKGSFSTLEIQRTEQGDSAMYLCASSIPSGSTDTQYFGPGTRLTVL.

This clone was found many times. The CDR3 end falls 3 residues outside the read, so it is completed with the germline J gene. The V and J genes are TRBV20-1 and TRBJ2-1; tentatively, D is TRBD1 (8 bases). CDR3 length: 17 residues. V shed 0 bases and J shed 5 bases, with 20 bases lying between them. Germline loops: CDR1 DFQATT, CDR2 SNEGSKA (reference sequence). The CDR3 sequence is CSARDRGRGQVNNEQFF. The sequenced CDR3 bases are TGCAGTGCTAGAGATAGGGGGAGGGGACAGGTAAACAATGAG.

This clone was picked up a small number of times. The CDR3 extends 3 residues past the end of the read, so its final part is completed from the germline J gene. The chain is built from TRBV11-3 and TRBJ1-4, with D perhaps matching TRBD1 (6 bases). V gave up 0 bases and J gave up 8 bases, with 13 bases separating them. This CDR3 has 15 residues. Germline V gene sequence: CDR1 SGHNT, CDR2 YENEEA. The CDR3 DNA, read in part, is TGTGCCAGCAGCTTAGAAGAGGGGGTCAGGGAAAAA. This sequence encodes CASSLEEGVREK. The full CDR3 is CASSLEEGVREKLFF.

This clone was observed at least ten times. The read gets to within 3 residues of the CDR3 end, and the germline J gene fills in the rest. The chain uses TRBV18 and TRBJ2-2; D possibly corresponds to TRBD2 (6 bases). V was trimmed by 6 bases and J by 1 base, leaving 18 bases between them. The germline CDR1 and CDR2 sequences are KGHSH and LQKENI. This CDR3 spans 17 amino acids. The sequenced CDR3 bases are TGTGCCAGCTCGCGGACCGCCGGGACTTTGAACACCGGGGAG. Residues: CASSRTAGTLNTGE. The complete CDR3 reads CASSRTAGTLNTGELFF.

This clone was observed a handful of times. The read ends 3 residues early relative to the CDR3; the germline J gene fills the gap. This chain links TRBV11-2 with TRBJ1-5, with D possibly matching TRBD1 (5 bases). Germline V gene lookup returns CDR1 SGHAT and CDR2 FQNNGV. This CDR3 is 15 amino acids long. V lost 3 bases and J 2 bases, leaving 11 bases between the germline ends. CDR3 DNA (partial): TGTGCCAGCAGCTTGGGGGGACTCGGCAATCAGCCC. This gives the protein CASSLGGLGNQP. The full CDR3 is CASSLGGLGNQPQHF.

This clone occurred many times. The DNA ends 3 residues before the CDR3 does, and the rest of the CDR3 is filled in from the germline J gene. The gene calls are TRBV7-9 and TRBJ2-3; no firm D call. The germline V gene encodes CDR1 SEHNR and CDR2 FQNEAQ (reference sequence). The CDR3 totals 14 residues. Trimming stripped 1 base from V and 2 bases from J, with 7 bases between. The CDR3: CASSLELFTDTQYF. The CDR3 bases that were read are TGTGCCAGCAGCTTAGAACTATTCACAGATACG.

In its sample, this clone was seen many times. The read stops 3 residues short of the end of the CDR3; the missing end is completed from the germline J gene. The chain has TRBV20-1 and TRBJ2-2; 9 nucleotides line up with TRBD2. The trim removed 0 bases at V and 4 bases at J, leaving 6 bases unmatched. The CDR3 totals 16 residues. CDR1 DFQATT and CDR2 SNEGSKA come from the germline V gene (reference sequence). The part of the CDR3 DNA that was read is TGCAGTGCTAGAGATCGGCTAGCGGGATTCACCGGGGAG. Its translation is CSARDRLAGFTGE. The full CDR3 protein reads CSARDRLAGFTGELFF.

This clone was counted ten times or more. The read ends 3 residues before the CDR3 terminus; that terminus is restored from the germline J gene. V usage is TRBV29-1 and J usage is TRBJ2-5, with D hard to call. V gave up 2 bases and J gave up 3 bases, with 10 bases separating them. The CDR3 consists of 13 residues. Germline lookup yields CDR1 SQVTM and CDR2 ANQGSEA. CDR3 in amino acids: CSVERGSKETQYF. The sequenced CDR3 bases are TGCAGCGTTGAACGCGGCTCTAAAGAGACC.